The 2 T cell receptor beta chains below all came from one sample that was sequenced in a study of blood T cell repertoires in COVID-19. Assay used: immunoSEQ multiplex PCR; TCRdb lists only in-frame clones, some missing. The sample yields some 70,000 clones, around 90% seen once. Source material: peripheral blood. Every receptor here comes from a man in his forties or fifties with active COVID-19.

This sequence joins TRBV18 and TRBJ2-3; 14 bases fit TRBD2. The V segment lost 4 bases and the J segment 5 bases; nucleotides outside the gene matches: 8. The CDR3 spans 17 residues. CDR1 is KGHSH and CDR2 is LQKENI in the germline V gene. CDR3 in DNA: TGTGCCAGCTCACTGGGACTAGCGGGAGTGAGAGGAGATACGCAGTATTTT. It is translated as CASSLGLAGVRGDTQYF.

The chain employs TRBV19 and TRBJ1-5; no clear D. V shed 0 bases and J shed 0 bases, with 9 bases lying between them. Germline V lookup: CDR1 LNHDA, CDR2 SQIVND (reference sequence). This CDR3 is built from 16 residues. The CDR3 coding sequence is TGTGCCAGTAGTATAGAGCGTTTTAATAGCAATCAGCCCCAGCATTTT. Translating gives CASSIERFNSNQPQHF. The full variable domain, rest sourced from reference TRBV19 and TRBJ1-5, is DGGITQSPKYLFRKEGQNVTLSCEQNLNHDAMYWYRQDPGQGLRLIYYSQIVNDFQKGDIAEGYSVSREKKESFPLTVTSAQKNPTAFYLCASSIERFNSNQPQHFGDGTRLSIL.